The 23 T cell receptor beta chains below come from one sample, sequenced in a study of naive and memory T cell subsets. Broader study findings: Especially in CD8 cells, naive repertoires contained a few larger clonotypes, possibly CD45RA-re-expressing memory cells.

Two oligonucleotides, mixed equimolar, formed the beta constant-region primer covering TRBC1 and TRBC2. Nested alpha and beta constant-region primers with the SP2 primer drove four PCR rounds on ligated cDNA. TCRdb re-derived calls from the UMI-ligation and nested PCR reads in MiXCR, one entry per CDR3 protein. The table has under 150,000 distinct CDR3 sequences, about 20% seen once. These receptors' targets are unknown. Sequences were obtained from naive CD8+ T cells from blood. Receptors originate from a human donor in good health.

The rearrangement uses TRBV3-1 and TRBJ2-1, with TRBD2 identical over 10 bases. After removal of 3 bases from V and 2 bases from J, the junction contained 4 bases not matched to a gene. This CDR3 has 16 residues. The germline CDR1 and CDR2 sequences are LGHDT and YNNKEL (reference sequence). The CDR3 DNA reads as TGTGCCAGCAGCCAGGCTAGCGGGGGCCCCTACAATGAGCAGTTCTTC. This encodes CASSQASGGPYNEQFF.

This clonotype was counted between two and nine times. This chain uses TRBV6-1 with TRBJ2-7; D is unclear. The CDR3 is 13 amino acids. Looked up from germline, CDR1 is MNHNS and CDR2 is SASEGT. V lost 4 bases to trimming and J lost 3 bases, with 10 bases between them. The CDR3, as DNA: TGTGCCAGCAGTGTTCGGCAGTACTACGAGCAGTACTTC. This encodes CASSVRQYYEQYF.

The gene calls are TRBV27 and TRBJ1-6; a possible D gene is TRBD1 (5 bases). CDR1 is MNHEY and CDR2 is SMNVEV in the germline V gene (reference sequence). Trimming left V 0 bases short and J 10 bases short, with 7 bases between. The CDR3 runs to 13 residues. Written as DNA, the CDR3 is TGTGCCAGCAGTTTATCTGGGGGATCACCCCTCCACTTT. It encodes CASSLSGGSPLHF.

The chain couples TRBV5-1 to TRBJ2-4, with a tentative D call TRBD2 (5 bases). Per the germline V gene, CDR1 is SGHRS and CDR2 is YFSETQ. V shed 3 bases and J shed 5 bases, with 12 bases lying between them. CDR3 length equals 14 residues. The CDR3 DNA reads as TGCGCCAGCAGCTACGGGGTATTCGAAAACATTCAGTACTTC. This encodes CASSYGVFENIQYF.

This clonotype was counted a single time. The chain has TRBV27 and TRBJ1-6, with 8 positions matching TRBD1. Trimming at V came to 5 bases and at J to 8 bases, leaving 11 bases not matched to a gene. Germline V CDR1 and CDR2: MNHEY, SMNVEV (reference sequence). The CDR3 is 16 amino acids. CDR3 bases: TGTGCCAGCAGTCCCATTGGACAGGGAGCGGATTCACCCCTCCACTTT. It yields the protein CASSPIGQGADSPLHF.

CDR3 sequence reads: CASSLQGQMNTEAFF. The DNA for the CDR3 is TGCGCCAGCAGCCTACAAGGACAGATGAACACTGAAGCTTTCTTT. The chain links TRBV4-1 to TRBJ1-1; possible D gene TRBD1, 6 bases. V lost 4 bases, J lost 0 bases, and 12 bases lay in between. The CDR3 extends over 15 amino acids. Germline assignment: CDR1 MGHRA and CDR2 YSYEKL.

This clonotype has just a few counts. The chain is built from TRBV6-6 and TRBJ1-5, with 8 bases matching TRBD1. This CDR3 spans 15 amino acids. CDR1 is MNHNY, CDR2 SVGAGI, per germline (reference sequence). V gave up 2 bases and J gave up 5 bases; unmatched junction bases: 5. The CDR3, as DNA: TGTGCCAGCAGTTACGTGACAGGGGACGATCAGCCCCAGCATTTT. As protein: CASSYVTGDDQPQHF.

The sample holds many counts of this clonotype. V usage is TRBV12-5 and J usage is TRBJ1-5; D possibly corresponds to TRBD1 (6 bases). V lost 6 bases to trimming and J lost 2 bases, with 17 bases between them. The CDR3 runs to 16 residues. CDR1 LGHNT and CDR2 FRNRAP come from the germline V gene. CDR3 protein: CASGLHAGARNQPQHF. The CDR3 bases are TGTGCTAGTGGCTTGCACGCGGGGGCCCGCAATCAGCCCCAGCATTTT.

The gene calls are TRBV20-1 and TRBJ2-1; D might be TRBD2 (5 bases). The CDR3 contains 13 residues. Germline V gene sequence: CDR1 DFQATT, CDR2 SNEGSKA (reference sequence). With 5 bases removed from V and 8 bases from J, the gap between germline ends came to 16 bases. This chain's CDR3 is CSASSGIIDEQFF. Written as DNA, the CDR3 is TGCAGTGCTTCCTCCGGGATTATCGATGAGCAGTTCTTC.

V and J are TRBV7-6 and TRBJ2-2; no clear D gene. Germline V gives CDR1 SGHVS, CDR2 FNYEAQ. This CDR3 region has 13 residues. Between the trimmed V and J ends, which lost 11 bases and 4 bases, there was a span of 14 bases. This CDR3 is CASVGSLTGELFF. The CDR3 bases are TGTGCCTCCGTCGGCAGCCTCACCGGGGAGCTGTTTTTT. Looking up the rest from reference TRBV7-6 and TRBJ2-2 gives the full variable domain: GAGVSQSPRYKVTKRGQDVALRCDPISGHVSLYWYRQALGQGPEFLTYFNYEAQQDKSGLPNDRFSAERPEGSISTLTIQRTEQRDSAMYRCASVGSLTGELFFGEGSRLTVL.

The V and J genes are TRBV28 and TRBJ2-1; D is perhaps TRBD2 (6 bases). The CDR3 sequence is 15 residues long. Per germline, CDR1 MDHEN and CDR2 SYDVKM. Between the trimmed V and J ends, which lost 3 bases and 4 bases, there was a span of 13 bases. Written as DNA, the CDR3 is TGTGCCAGCAGTTTTCAGGCGGGAATGTACAATGAGCAGTTCTTC. Translating it yields CASSFQAGMYNEQFF.

This clonotype was picked up a small number of times. The genes are TRBV11-2 and TRBJ2-3; no definite D call. The germline CDR1 and CDR2 sequences are SGHAT and FQNNGV. The CDR3 loop spans 14 amino acids. The ends were cut back, 4 bases at V and 1 base at J, with 9 bases in the middle. CDR3 nucleotides: TGTGCCAGCAGCTCCCCGGATGGCACAGATACGCAGTATTTT. It specifies CASSSPDGTDTQYF.

This clonotype turned up a few times. This chain connects TRBV4-3 to TRBJ2-4; D might be TRBD1 (6 bases). This CDR3 contains 17 residues. CDR1 and CDR2 (germline): LGHNA, YSLEER. V lost 0 bases, J lost 8 bases, and 20 bases lay in between. The CDR3 DNA follows: TGCGCCAGCAGCCAAGATCTGGACAGTGAACGGGGATACATTCAGTACTTC. This codes for CASSQDLDSERGYIQYF.

This chain uses TRBV7-8 with TRBJ2-1; 15 bases fit TRBD2. J lost 1 base, V lost 4 bases, and 11 bases had no gene match. The germline CDR1 and CDR2 sequences are SGHVS and FQNEAQ. The CDR3 runs 20 residues. For the CDR3, the DNA is TGTGCCAGCAGCTCCCCCGGACTAGCGGGAGGGATGTCTTCCTACAATGAGCAGTTCTTC. It yields the protein CASSSPGLAGGMSSYNEQFF.

This clonotype appeared a few times. At one end the junction does not follow the germline gene, possibly because of a read error. This sequence joins TRBV7-7 and TRBJ2-1; possible D gene TRBD1, 6 bases. The CDR3 covers 13 residues. Germline values: CDR1 SSHAT, CDR2 FNYEAQ (reference sequence). The CDR3 bases are TGTGCTAGCAGCCGACAGGCCTACAATGAGCAGTTCTTC. Protein sequence: CASSRQAYNEQFF.

This clonotype has just a few counts. The genes are TRBV29-1 and TRBJ2-3; D gene unclear. The germline gives CDR1 SQVTM, CDR2 ANQGSEA. V dropped 6 bases and J dropped 6 bases, with 16 bases sitting between them. The CDR3 runs to 13 residues. The CDR3: CSVVPPTGDTQYF. Written as DNA, the CDR3 is TGCAGCGTCGTACCTCCGACTGGGGATACGCAGTATTTT.

The rearrangement uses TRBV19 and TRBJ1-1; 9 bases are shared with TRBD1. The germline gives CDR1 LNHDA, CDR2 SQIVND (reference sequence). The CDR3 is 17 amino acids. The J segment lost 3 bases and the V segment lost 3 bases, leaving 11 bases of the junction unmatched. The CDR3 DNA reads as TGTGCCAGTAGTATCGCCGCGGGGACAGGGTGGTACACTGAAGCTTTCTTT. Amino acids: CASSIAAGTGWYTEAFF.

The sample holds a few counts of this clonotype. The chain couples TRBV18 to TRBJ2-7; possibly TRBD1 for D (6 bases). The length of the CDR3 is 13 residues. Trimming left V 4 bases short and J 3 bases short, with 10 bases between. Per germline, CDR1 KGHSH and CDR2 LQKENI. CDR3 region: CASSRQDHYEQYF. Written as DNA, the CDR3 is TGTGCCAGCTCACGACAGGACCACTACGAGCAGTACTTC. The entire variable domain, with the rest obtained from reference TRBV18 and TRBJ2-7, is as follows: NAGVMQNPRHLVRRRGQEARLRCSPMKGHSHVYWYRQLPEEGLKFMVYLQKENIIDESGMPKERFSAEFPKEGPSILRIQQVVRGDSAAYFCASSRQDHYEQYFGPGTRLTVT.

This clonotype was counted only a few times. The chain links TRBV28 to TRBJ2-1; D gene ambiguous. Germline CDR1 MDHEN, CDR2 SYDVKM. This CDR3 comprises 11 residues. V was pared by 6 bases and J by 6 bases, with 6 bases between. Here the CDR3 reads CASRRPNEQFF. CDR3 in DNA: TGTGCCAGCAGACGACCCAATGAGCAGTTCTTC.

Here the CDR3 reads CSARDGTSGRNEQFF. The CDR3 coding sequence is TGCAGTGCTAGAGATGGGACTAGCGGGAGGAATGAGCAGTTCTTC. This chain links TRBV20-1 with TRBJ2-1; 15 nucleotides agree with TRBD2. CDR1 is DFQATT and CDR2 is SNEGSKA in the germline V gene (reference sequence). This CDR3 has 15 residues. Germline trimming cut 0 bases from V and 7 bases from J; bases unmatched to any gene: 1.

This clonotype was counted only a few times. This chain links TRBV3-1 with TRBJ1-1, with TRBD1 identical over 9 bases. Germline CDR1 and CDR2: LGHDT and YNNKEL (reference sequence). The ends lost 0 bases at V and 5 bases at J; junction bases unmatched: 13. This CDR3 spans 18 amino acids. Written as DNA, the CDR3 is TGTGCCAGCAGCCAAGAAGTACAGGGGGCTTTAGTGGTGACTGAAGCTTTCTTT. Protein: CASSQEVQGALVVTEAFF.

This clonotype was observed at least ten times. V gene TRBV28 combines with J gene TRBJ1-2; TRBD1 matches at 8 bases. CDR1 and CDR2 from the germline V gene are MDHEN and SYDVKM. Trimming removed 9 bases from V and 7 bases from J; junction bases left unmatched: 4. The CDR3 is 11 amino acids. CDR3 nucleotide sequence: TGTGCCAGTAGGACAGGGAGTGGCTACACCTTC. Its translation: CASRTGSGYTF.

The chain is built from TRBV19 and TRBJ2-7; the D gene is possibly TRBD1 (6 bases). This CDR3 comprises 11 residues. Germline V CDR1 and CDR2: LNHDA, SQIVND (reference sequence). V was pared by 3 bases and J by 6 bases, with 6 bases between. CDR3 residues: CASSMGAEQYF. As DNA, the CDR3 is TGTGCCAGTAGTATGGGGGCCGAGCAGTACTTC.